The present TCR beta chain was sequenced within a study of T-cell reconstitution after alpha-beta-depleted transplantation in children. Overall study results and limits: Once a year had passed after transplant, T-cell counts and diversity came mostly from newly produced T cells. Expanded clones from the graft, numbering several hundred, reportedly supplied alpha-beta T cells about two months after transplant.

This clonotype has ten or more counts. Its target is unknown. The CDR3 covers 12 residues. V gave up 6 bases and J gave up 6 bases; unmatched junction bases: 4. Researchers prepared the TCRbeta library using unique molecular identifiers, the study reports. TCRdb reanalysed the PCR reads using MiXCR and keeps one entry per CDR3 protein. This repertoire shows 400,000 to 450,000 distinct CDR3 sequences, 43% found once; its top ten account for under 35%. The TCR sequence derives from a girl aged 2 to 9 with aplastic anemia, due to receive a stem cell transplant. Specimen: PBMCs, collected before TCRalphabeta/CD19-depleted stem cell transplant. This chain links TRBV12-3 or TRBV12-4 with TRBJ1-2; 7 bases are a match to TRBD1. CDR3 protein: CASSRQGDGYTF. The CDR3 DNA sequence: TGTGCCAGCAGCAGACAGGGAGATGGCTACACCTTC.